This TCR beta chain was captured by sequencing in a study of OX40 agonist ivuxolimab in advanced cancers. Findings of the study overall: On average, CD8+ T cells showed a greater number of expanded clones than CD4+. At doses 0.1 to 3.0 mg/kg, CD4+ and CD8+ clones expanded. Some nonresponders likewise displayed low normalized T-cell clonal expansion. In the expanded peripheral T cells, antigen specificity was never determined.

Germline V gives CDR1 LNHDA, CDR2 SQIVND (reference sequence). With 6 bases removed from V and 3 bases from J, the gap between germline ends came to 11 bases. The CDR3 is 13 residues long. Regarding this clone: The target antigen is unknown.

Sequenced by immunoSEQ multiplex PCR; TCRdb stores in-frame clones only, minus some. In the table there are approximately 74,000 clones, about 88% of which are singletons. The sample in question was CD4+ or CD8+ T cells sorted from blood, obtained in a trial of the OX40 agonist ivuxolimab. This sequence was found in an adult with an advanced solid tumor such as melanoma, head and neck, liver or kidney cancer. The chain couples TRBV19 to TRBJ1-2; D gene uncertain. The CDR3 here is CASRNTEHYGYTF. The DNA for the CDR3 is TGTGCCAGTAGAAATACAGAGCACTATGGCTACACCTTC.